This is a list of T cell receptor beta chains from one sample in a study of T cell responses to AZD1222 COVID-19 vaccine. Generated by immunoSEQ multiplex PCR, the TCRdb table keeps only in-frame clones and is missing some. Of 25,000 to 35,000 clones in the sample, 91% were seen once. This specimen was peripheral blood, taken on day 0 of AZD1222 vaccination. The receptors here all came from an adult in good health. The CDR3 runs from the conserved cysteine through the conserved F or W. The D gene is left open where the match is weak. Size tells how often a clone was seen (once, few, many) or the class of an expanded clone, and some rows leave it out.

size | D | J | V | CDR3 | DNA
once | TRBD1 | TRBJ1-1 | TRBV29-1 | CSVAKGSGTGGTEAFF | TGCAGCGTTGCGAAAGGGTCGGGGACAGGGGGCACTGAAGCTTTCTTT
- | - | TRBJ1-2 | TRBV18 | CASSPPGQGYTF | TGTGCCAGCTCTCCTCCGGGACAAGGCTACACCTTC
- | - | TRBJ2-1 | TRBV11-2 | CASSFGGGEQFF | TGTGCCAGCAGCTTCGGGGGAGGCGAGCAGTTCTTC
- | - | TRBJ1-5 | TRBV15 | CATSRGQSNQPQHF | TGTGCCACCAGCCGAGGACAGAGCAATCAGCCCCAGCATTTT
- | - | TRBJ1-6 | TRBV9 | CASSVGASSYNSPLHF | TGTGCCAGCAGCGTCGGGGCTAGCTCCTATAATTCACCCCTCCACTTT
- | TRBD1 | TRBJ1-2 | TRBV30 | CAWTRGRNYGYTF | TGTGCCTGGACCAGGGGGCGGAACTATGGCTACACCTTC
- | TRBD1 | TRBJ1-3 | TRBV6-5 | CASSYGTGGGNTIYF | TGTGCCAGCAGTTACGGGACAGGGGGAGGAAACACCATATATTTT
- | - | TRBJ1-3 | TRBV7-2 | CASSLDLADTIYF | TGTGCCAGCAGCTTAGACCTCGCGGACACCATATATTTT
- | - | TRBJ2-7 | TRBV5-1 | CASSLQGSYEQYF | TGCGCCAGCAGCTTACAGGGCTCCTACGAGCAGTACTTC
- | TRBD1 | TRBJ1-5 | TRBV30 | CAWAQGQGSNQPQHF | TGTGCCTGGGCTCAAGGACAGGGTAGCAATCAGCCCCAGCATTTT
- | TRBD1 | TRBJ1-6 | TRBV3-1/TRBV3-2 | CASSPATGDNSPLHF | TGTGCCAGCAGCCCTGCGACAGGGGATAATTCACCCCTCCACTTT
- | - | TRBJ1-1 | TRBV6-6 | CASSYGGGTEAFF | TGTGCCAGCAGTTATGGGGGGGGCACTGAAGCTTTCTTT
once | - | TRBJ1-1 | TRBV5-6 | CASSLDRAGTEAFF | TGTGCCAGCAGCTTGGACAGGGCGGGTACTGAAGCTTTCTTT
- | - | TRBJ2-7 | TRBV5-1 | CASSDGISYEQYF | TGCGCCAGCAGCGACGGAATCTCCTACGAGCAGTACTTC
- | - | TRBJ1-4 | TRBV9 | CASSVGMGDEKLFF | TGTGCCAGCAGCGTAGGGATGGGTGATGAAAAACTGTTTTTT
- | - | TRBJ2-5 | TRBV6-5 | CASTLPIAGETQYF | TGTGCCAGCACCCTACCAATAGCCGGGGAGACCCAGTACTTC
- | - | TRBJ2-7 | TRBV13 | CASSLVGGYEQYF | TGTGCCAGCAGCTTAGTCGGGGGCTACGAGCAGTACTTC
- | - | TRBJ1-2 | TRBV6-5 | CATRTANYGYTF | TGTGCCACAAGGACAGCTAACTATGGCTACACCTTC
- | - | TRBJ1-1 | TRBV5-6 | CASSLGGWKNTEAFF | TGTGCCAGCAGCTTAGGGGGGTGGAAGAACACTGAAGCTTTCTTT
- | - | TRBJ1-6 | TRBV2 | CASRPDSMNSPLHF | TGTGCCAGCAGGCCCGACAGTATGAATTCACCCCTCCACTTT
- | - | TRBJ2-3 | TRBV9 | CASSVHEDTQYF | TGTGCCAGCAGCGTACATGAAGATACGCAGTATTTT
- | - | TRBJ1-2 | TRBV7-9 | CASSLRGSLGVGYTF | TGTGCCAGCAGCTTAAGAGGGAGCTTGGGGGTAGGCTACACCTTC
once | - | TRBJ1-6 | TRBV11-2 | CASTVWVGNSPLHF | TGTGCCAGCACTGTCTGGGTTGGCAATTCACCCCTCCACTTT
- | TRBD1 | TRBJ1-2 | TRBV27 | CAVQGDNYGYTF | TGTGCCGTCCAGGGGGATAACTATGGCTACACCTTC
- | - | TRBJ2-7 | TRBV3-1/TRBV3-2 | CASSQDRAGTEQYF | TGTGCCAGCAGCCAAGATCGGGCAGGCACCGAGCAGTACTTC
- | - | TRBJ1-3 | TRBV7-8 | CASSRRGGTIYF | TGTGCCAGCAGCCGCCGGGGGGGCACCATATATTTT
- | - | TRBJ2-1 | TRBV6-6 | CASSYSKPGTNEQFF | TGTGCCAGCAGTTACTCAAAACCGGGTACCAATGAGCAGTTCTTC
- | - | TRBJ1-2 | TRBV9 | CASSAHRVTNYGYTF | TGTGCCAGCAGCGCGCACAGGGTTACTAACTATGGCTACACCTTC
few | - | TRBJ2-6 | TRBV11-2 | CASSFSASGANVLTF | TGTGCCAGCAGCTTCTCAGCCTCTGGGGCCAACGTCCTGACTTTC
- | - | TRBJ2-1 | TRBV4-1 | CASSPSELGSWDEQFF | TGCGCCAGCAGCCCTTCGGAGTTGGGATCATGGGATGAGCAGTTCTTC
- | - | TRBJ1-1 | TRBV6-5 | CASSYSTGGENTEAFF | TGTGCCAGCAGTTACTCGACCGGGGGGGAAAACACTGAAGCTTTCTTT